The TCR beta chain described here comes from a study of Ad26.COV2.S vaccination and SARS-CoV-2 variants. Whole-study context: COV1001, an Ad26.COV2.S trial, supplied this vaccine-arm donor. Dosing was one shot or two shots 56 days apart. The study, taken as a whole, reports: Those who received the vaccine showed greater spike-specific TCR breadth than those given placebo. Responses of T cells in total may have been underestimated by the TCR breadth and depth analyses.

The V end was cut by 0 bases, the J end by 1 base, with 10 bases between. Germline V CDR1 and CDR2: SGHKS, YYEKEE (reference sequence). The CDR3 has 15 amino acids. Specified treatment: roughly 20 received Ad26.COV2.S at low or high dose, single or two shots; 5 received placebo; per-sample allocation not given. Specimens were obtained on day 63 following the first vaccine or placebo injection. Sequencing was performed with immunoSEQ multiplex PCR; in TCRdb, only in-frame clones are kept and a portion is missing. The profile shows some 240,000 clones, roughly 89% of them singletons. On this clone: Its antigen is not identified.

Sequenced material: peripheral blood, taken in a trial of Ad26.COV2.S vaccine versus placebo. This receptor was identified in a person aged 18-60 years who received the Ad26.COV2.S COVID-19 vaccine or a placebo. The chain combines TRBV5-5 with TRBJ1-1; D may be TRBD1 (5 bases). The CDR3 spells CASSLAGRGNTEAFF. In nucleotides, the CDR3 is TGTGCCAGCAGCTTGGCGGGGCGGGGGAACACTGAAGCTTTCTTT.